These 7 T cell receptor beta chains were all obtained from the same sample, sequenced in a study of T cell responses to AZD1222 COVID-19 vaccine (dated by TCRdb to about 2021). Taken with the paper, the label for time point translates to: baseline before first vaccination. Taken with the paper, the label for treatment or condition translates to: meningococcal conjugate vaccine given as trial control. Library method: the immunoSEQ multiplex PCR assay. Here the immuneACCESS table is served through TCRdb, limited to in-frame sequences with V and J called. Missing clones are a known gap in these copies; in checked studies unresolved V genes cover under half, and the rest lacks a known reason. The sample yields 120,000 to 150,000 clones; about 93% were counted once. Approximately 2.9% of the sample goes to the ten largest clones. This material consisted of peripheral blood, taken on day 0 of MenACWY control vaccination. The receptors were gathered from an adult in good health.

CDR3 residues: CASSASGSSYNEQFF. CDR3 DNA sequence: TGTGCCAGCAGCGCGAGCGGGAGCTCCTACAATGAGCAGTTCTTC. This chain connects TRBV9 to TRBJ2-1, with 8 bases lining up with TRBD2. This CDR3 region has 15 residues. Germline CDR1 reads SGDLS; CDR2 reads YYNGEE. After removal of 3 bases from V and 0 bases from J, the junction contained 2 bases not matched to a gene.

The chain is built from TRBV6-6 and TRBJ1-3; D is ambiguous. The V gene lost 8 bases and the J gene lost 0 bases, with 5 bases spanning the gap. Looked up from germline, CDR1 is MNHNY and CDR2 is SVGAGI (reference sequence). This CDR3 is 12 amino acids long. CDR3 sequence: CASGFSGNTIYF. The CDR3 DNA sequence: TGTGCCAGCGGATTCTCTGGAAACACCATATATTTT.

The chain recombines TRBV5-8 with TRBJ1-1; D is perhaps TRBD1 (6 bases). The germline V gene has CDR1 SGHTS and CDR2 YDEGEE. V lost 5 bases and J lost 4, with 21 bases in between. The CDR3 has 16 amino acids. The CDR3 bases are TGTGCCAGCAGTCCCCGCCAACGGGGGGCTGGCACTGAAGCTTTCTTT. It translates to CASSPRQRGAGTEAFF. The full variable domain, rest sourced from reference TRBV5-8 and TRBJ1-1, is EAGVTQSPTHLIKTRGQQATLRCSPISGHTSVYWYQQALGLGLQFLLWYDEGEERNRGNFPPRFSGRQFPNYSSELNVNALELEDSALYLCASSPRQRGAGTEAFFGQGTRLTVV.

V is TRBV18 and J is TRBJ1-5; 8 nucleotides match TRBD1. The V gene's germline CDR1 is KGHSH and CDR2 LQKENI. This CDR3 spans 15 amino acids. V shed 3 bases and J 4 bases; nucleotides not matched to a gene: 5. CDR3 region: CASSPTTGDNQPQHF. The CDR3 bases are TGTGCCAGCTCACCGACGACAGGGGATAATCAGCCCCAGCATTTT.

The chain's CDR3 is CASRGLAGSDTQYF. CDR3 in DNA: TGTGCCAGCAGGGGCCTAGCGGGCTCAGATACGCAGTATTTT. The chain joins TRBV11-2 to TRBJ2-3; 8 bases are shared with TRBD2. Germline CDR1 is SGHAT and CDR2 is FQNNGV. The CDR3 length is 14 residues. V gave up 6 bases and J gave up 4 bases; unmatched junction bases: 6. Full variable domain (outside the CDR3, taken from reference TRBV11-2 and TRBJ2-3): EAGVAQSPRYKIIEKRQSVAFWCNPISGHATLYWYQQILGQGPKLLIQFQNNGVVDDSQLPKDRFSAERLKGVDSTLKIQPAKLEDSAVYLCASRGLAGSDTQYFGPGTRLTVL.

Worth noting for this clone: Different DNA sequences within this sample yield the same CDR3. The chain has TRBV18 and TRBJ2-5; the D is unclear. From germline, CDR1 is KGHSH and CDR2 LQKENI. V was pared by 3 bases and J by 2 bases, with 1 base between. The CDR3 spans 11 residues. The CDR3: CASSPQETQYF. The CDR3 coding sequence is TGTGCCAGCTCACCTCAAGAGACCCAGTACTTC.

J is TRBJ1-1 and V is TRBV6-1, with 10 bases identical to TRBD1. Germline CDR1 is MNHNS and CDR2 is SASEGT. The CDR3 is 14 residues long. The junction had 5 bases not matched to a gene; V was cut back by 1 base and J by 9 bases. The CDR3 is CASSEVDRGAQAFF. CDR3 coding DNA: TGTGCCAGCAGTGAAGTGGACAGGGGGGCCCAAGCTTTCTTT.